The clone carrying this TCR beta chain was counted a few times. Its antigen is not known. The sample originates from a study of T-cell reconstitution after alpha-beta-depleted transplantation in children. V was clipped by 5 bases and J by 5 bases; unmatched bases: 12. The germline V gene has CDR1 SGHTA and CDR2 FQGNSA. The CDR3 has 16 residues. General study results and limits: Surviving recipient T cells and intrathymic progenitors accounted for some patients' high TCRbeta diversity at day 60.

The library targeted TCRbeta and was prepared with unique molecular identifiers. TCRdb processed the PCR reads anew with MiXCR; each CDR3 protein has one entry. Seen here are some 120,000 distinct CDR3 sequences, 8.5% to 10% observed once, and the top ten hold about 25%. The sequence was collected from a girl less than two years old who had a stem cell transplant for combined immunodeficiency, so the T cells may come from the graft donor. This rearrangement joins TRBV7-2 to TRBJ1-5, with 7 bases fitting TRBD1. Source: PBMCs, mostly from graft donor cells, taken 180 days after TCRalphabeta/CD19-depleted stem cell transplant. The CDR3 DNA reads as TGTGCCAGCAGCCCGCAGACAGGGCTAGGGGATCAGCCCCAGCATTTT. This gives the protein CASSPQTGLGDQPQHF.